Sequencing of this TCR beta chain was carried out in a study of T-cell reconstitution after alpha-beta-depleted transplantation in children. General study points: T cells produced anew were the main source of T-cell counts and diversity one year after transplant. Reportedly, alpha-beta T cells present about two months post-transplant originated from several hundred expanded clones of graft origin.

The CDR3 contains 16 residues. V lost 0 bases to trimming and J lost 8 bases, with 14 bases between them. The germline CDR1 and CDR2 sequences are ENHRY and SYGVKD. In this sample, this clonotype turned up a few times. Its cognate antigen is unknown. Molecular barcoding with unique molecular identifiers was used for the TCRbeta library. One entry per CDR3 protein results from TCRdb running MiXCR on the PCR reads. The profile shows 300,000 to 350,000 distinct CDR3 sequences, around 25% of them singletons. The TCR sequence derives from a male patient younger than 18 who had a stem cell transplant for acute lymphoblastic leukemia, so the T cells may come from the graft donor. The V call is TRBV10-3, the J call TRBJ1-6; D might be TRBD1 (6 bases). The sequencing used PBMCs, mostly from graft donor cells, collected 180 days after TCRalphabeta/CD19-depleted stem cell transplant. The CDR3 nucleotides read TGTGCCATCAGTGAGTCGACAAGGGGGAGGGATTCACCCCTCCACTTT. This translates into CAISESTRGRDSPLHF.